This T cell receptor (beta chain) is from a study of OX40 agonist ivuxolimab in advanced cancers. Whole-study findings and limits: With doses of 0.1-3.0 mg/kg, partial responders showed among the lowest clonal expansion. At doses 0.1 to 3.0 mg/kg, CD4+ and CD8+ clones expanded. Normalized expansion of T-cell clones was also low for some nonresponders.

As to this clone: Its antigen is undetermined.

Sampled blood was obtained at baseline, cycle 4 day 1, and cycle 7 day 1. Germline V gene data show CDR1 as MGHRA and CDR2 as YSYEKL. The CDR3 runs 16 residues. Trimming took 3 bases from V and 2 from J; bases not matched to a gene: 5. Profiling relied on immunoSEQ multiplex PCR, and the TCRdb table lists in-frame clones only, not all of them. The table has approximately 100,000 clones, less than 95% seen once. The sequenced sample was CD4+ or CD8+ T cells sorted from blood, obtained in a trial of the OX40 agonist ivuxolimab. The V call is TRBV4-1, the J call TRBJ2-7; TRBD2 matches at 12 bases. The receptor was derived from an adult with an advanced solid tumor such as melanoma, head and neck, liver or kidney cancer. Here the CDR3 DNA reads TGCGCCAGCAGCCAGCCGACTAGCGGGAGCCCCTACGAGCAGTACTTC. Translated: CASSQPTSGSPYEQYF.